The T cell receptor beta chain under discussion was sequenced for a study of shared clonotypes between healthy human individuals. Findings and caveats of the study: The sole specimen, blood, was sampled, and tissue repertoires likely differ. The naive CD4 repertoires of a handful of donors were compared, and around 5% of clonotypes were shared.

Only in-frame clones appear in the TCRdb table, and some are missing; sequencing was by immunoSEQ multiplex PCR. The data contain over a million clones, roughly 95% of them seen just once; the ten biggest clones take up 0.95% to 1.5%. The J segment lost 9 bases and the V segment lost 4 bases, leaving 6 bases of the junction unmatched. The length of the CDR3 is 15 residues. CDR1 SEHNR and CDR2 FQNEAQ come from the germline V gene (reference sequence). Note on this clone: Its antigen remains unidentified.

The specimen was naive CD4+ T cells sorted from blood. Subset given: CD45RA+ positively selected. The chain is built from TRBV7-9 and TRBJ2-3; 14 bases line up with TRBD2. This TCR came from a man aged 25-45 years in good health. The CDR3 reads CASSSTSGRAETQYF. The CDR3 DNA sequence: TGTGCCAGCAGCTCGACTAGCGGGAGGGCCGAAACGCAGTATTTT. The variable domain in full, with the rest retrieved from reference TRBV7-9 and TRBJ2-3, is DTGVSQNPRHKITKRGQNVTFRCDPISEHNRLYWYRQTLGQGPEFLTYFQNEAQLEKSRLLSDRFSAERPKGSFSTLEIQRTEQGDSAMYLCASSSTSGRAETQYFGPGTRLTVL.